Each of the 15 T cell receptor beta chains below was sequenced from the same sample in a study of beta chain features in type 1 diabetes. The study's findings and limits: Moderate yet significant TCRB CDR3 shortening was seen in Type 1 diabetes patients in all four CD4+ subsets.

Antigen specificity for these receptors is unknown. Isolated RNA was reverse transcribed in full, so expressed TCRB transcripts were sequenced. Profiled with immunoSEQ multiplex PCR; TCRdb holds only in-frame clones, not every one. The sample gives approximately 150,000 clones, roughly an eighth of which show up once; approximately 1.3% is in the top ten. Sequencing used central memory CD4+ T cells from blood. All receptors come from a young man with type 1 diabetes.

The chain recombines TRBV5-1 with TRBJ2-7, with D possibly being TRBD2 (5 bases). V gave up 4 bases and J gave up 5 bases, with 19 bases separating them. The CDR3 sequence is 15 residues long. Germline-derived CDR1 and CDR2 are SGHRS and YFSETQ. The CDR3 loop is CASSPFEGFSNEQYF. The CDR3 region has the DNA TGCGCCAGCAGCCCCTTCGAGGGCTTTTCTAACGAGCAGTACTTC.

This clone was detected ten times or more. V gene TRBV7-2 combines with J gene TRBJ2-5; D uncertain. This CDR3 contains 13 residues. Per germline, CDR1 SGHTA and CDR2 FQGNSA. Trimming stripped 0 bases from V and 4 bases from J, with 6 bases between. The CDR3 DNA sequence: TGTGCCAGCAGCTTAGCCCCCGGAGAGACCCAGTACTTC. Translating it yields CASSLAPGETQYF.

The chain is built from TRBV5-1 and TRBJ2-5, with D maybe TRBD2 (5 bases). The CDR3 totals 14 residues. Germline CDR1 reads SGHRS; CDR2 reads YFSETQ. V was clipped by 0 bases and J by 5 bases, with 11 bases between them. CDR3 region: CASSLVSGGETQYF. The CDR3 nucleotides read TGCGCCAGCAGCTTGGTTTCGGGCGGGGAGACCCAGTACTTC.

A few counts support this clone. The chain uses TRBV14 and TRBJ2-3, with D perhaps being TRBD1 or TRBD2 (7 bases each). Germline CDR1 reads SGHDN; CDR2 reads FVKESK. With 2 bases removed from V and 3 bases from J, the gap between germline ends came to 15 bases. The CDR3 covers 16 residues. The CDR3 DNA sequence: TGTGCCAGCAGCCAACGGAACAGGGGAGGGACAGATACGCAGTATTTT. This gives the protein CASSQRNRGGTDTQYF.

Only a few counts were recorded for this clone. In DNA form, the CDR3 reads TGCGCCAGCAGCTTGCGACAGGGAGCAGATACGCAGTATTTT. This codes for CASSLRQGADTQYF. The chain has TRBV5-1 and TRBJ2-3, with 7 bases lining up with TRBD1. The length of the CDR3 is 14 residues. J lost 4 bases, V lost 1 base, and 3 bases had no gene match. The V gene's germline CDR1 is SGHRS and CDR2 YFSETQ. Complete variable domain (other parts from reference TRBV5-1 and TRBJ2-3): KAGVTQTPRYLIKTRGQQVTLSCSPISGHRSVSWYQQTPGQGLQFLFEYFSETQRNKGNFPGRFSGRQFSNSRSEMNVSTLELGDSALYLCASSLRQGADTQYFGPGTRLTVL.

This clone has more than one count but fewer than ten. This sequence joins TRBV2 and TRBJ1-6, with 9 positions matching TRBD1. The CDR3 is 14 residues long. Germline lookup yields CDR1 SNHLY and CDR2 FYNNEI. V was pared by 4 bases and J by 10 bases, with 5 bases of the junction left unmatched. DNA of the CDR3: TGTGCCAGCAGTGTGGAGACAGGGGGGTCACCCCTCCACTTT. Protein: CASSVETGGSPLHF.

With regard to this clone: Distinct nucleotide sequences in the sample also encode this CDR3. The chain recombines TRBV18 with TRBJ2-5; TRBD1 might be the D (7 bases). Germline values: CDR1 KGHSH, CDR2 LQKENI. Trimming removed 4 bases at V and 4 bases at J, with 13 bases between. The CDR3 is made up of 14 amino acids. This chain's CDR3 is CASSLNRGGETQYF. The CDR3 DNA is TGTGCCAGCTCACTCAACAGGGGAGGAGAGACCCAGTACTTC.

This clone showed up just a few times. The CDR3 DNA reads as TGTGCCAGCAGTGGACAGGGGGCGAATTCACCCCTCCACTTT. It translates to CASSGQGANSPLHF. The chain couples TRBV6-1 to TRBJ1-6; 10 bases are shared with TRBD1. The CDR3 extends over 14 amino acids. Unmatched junction bases numbered 1, after V lost 4 bases and J lost 7 bases. Germline V gene lookup returns CDR1 MNHNS and CDR2 SASEGT.

J is TRBJ2-3 and V is TRBV5-4; D is unresolved. Trimming shortened V by 0 bases and J by 0 bases, and 5 bases separated the two germline ends. CDR3 size: 14 residues. Germline V gives CDR1 SGHNT, CDR2 YYREEE (reference sequence). The CDR3 nucleotides read TGTGCCAGCAGCTTGGGTGGGAGCACAGATACGCAGTATTTT. Its translation: CASSLGGSTDTQYF.

This clone was seen only a few times. This rearrangement joins TRBV10-2 to TRBJ2-2, with 7 bases identical to TRBD1. Unmatched junction bases numbered 7, after V lost 6 bases and J lost 6 bases. The CDR3 contains 14 residues. Germline V gene data show CDR1 as WSHSY and CDR2 as SAAADI. CDR3 coding DNA: TGCGCCAGCAGCGGCACGGGACAGTCCGGGGAGCTGTTTTTT. This codes for CASSGTGQSGELFF.

The chain joins TRBV5-1 to TRBJ2-7; no clear D. The CDR3 totals 13 residues. V lost 2 bases, J lost 5 bases, and 11 bases lay in between. Per the germline V gene, CDR1 is SGHRS and CDR2 is YFSETQ. CDR3 coding DNA: TGCGCCAGCAGCTTTGAATCAATCGACGAGCAGTACTTC. Translated: CASSFESIDEQYF.

The V and J genes are TRBV19 and TRBJ2-7; D might be TRBD1 (6 bases). With 5 bases removed from V and 5 bases from J, the gap between germline ends came to 16 bases. CDR1 and CDR2 from the germline V gene are LNHDA and SQIVND (reference sequence). The CDR3 loop spans 14 amino acids. The CDR3 region is CASSQRDMVDEQYF. The DNA for the CDR3 is TGTGCCAGTAGTCAACGGGACATGGTCGACGAGCAGTACTTC.

The J gene is TRBJ2-6, the V gene TRBV10-2, with D unclear. The germline V and J ends were trimmed by 2 bases and 3 bases, with 5 bases remaining between them. Germline values: CDR1 WSHSY, CDR2 SAAADI. This CDR3 contains 14 residues. The CDR3 nucleotides are TGCGCCAGCAGTGAGGTATATGGGGCCAACGTCCTGACTTTC. This translates into CASSEVYGANVLTF.

This clone has just a few counts. The chain uses TRBV7-3 and TRBJ1-1; 7 nucleotides agree with TRBD1. This CDR3 is 12 amino acids long. V lost 5 bases to trimming and J lost 9 bases; unmatched junction nucleotides: 6. Germline CDR1 and CDR2: SGHTA and FQGTGA. The DNA of the CDR3 is TGTGCCAGCAGCCTAGGGGACAGAAAAGCTTTCTTT. The encoded protein is CASSLGDRKAFF.

V is TRBV5-1 and J is TRBJ1-1; D perhaps matches TRBD1 (5 bases). The V end was cut by 0 bases, the J end by 3 bases, with 12 bases between. Looked up from germline, CDR1 is SGHRS and CDR2 is YFSETQ. This CDR3 has 15 residues. The CDR3 loop reads CASSLGSQGDTEAFF. CDR3 in DNA: TGCGCCAGCAGCTTGGGTTCCCAGGGTGACACTGAAGCTTTCTTT. The whole variable domain, remainder taken from reference TRBV5-1 and TRBJ1-1, is KAGVTQTPRYLIKTRGQQVTLSCSPISGHRSVSWYQQTPGQGLQFLFEYFSETQRNKGNFPGRFSGRQFSNSRSEMNVSTLELGDSALYLCASSLGSQGDTEAFFGQGTRLTVV.